One sample yielded the 28 T cell receptor beta chains listed below, sequenced in a study of Graves' ophthalmopathy and Graves' hyperthyroidism. Investigators amplified TCR beta CDR3 regions from RNA transcripts. First-round RT-PCR used HTBI primers; second-round multiplex PCR followed. TCRdb re-called the multiplex PCR reads with MiXCR, one entry per CDR3 protein. The sample carries tens of thousands of distinct CDR3 sequences, 45% to 60% recorded once. Sequenced material: peripheral blood. The receptors here all came from an adult man with Graves' ophthalmopathy.

This clonotype was counted ten times or more. This chain joins TRBV12-3 or TRBV12-4 and TRBJ2-1; weak D call: TRBD1 (5 bases). The CDR3 covers 11 residues. V lost 1 base to trimming and J lost 15 bases, with 10 bases between them. CDR3 amino acids: CASSLGSGSFF. The CDR3 nucleotides read TGTGCCAGCAGTTTAGGGTCAGGGTCGTTCTTC.

This clonotype was observed at least ten times. The V and J genes are TRBV20-1 and TRBJ1-4; D ambiguous. This CDR3 has 13 amino acids. Germline V lookup: CDR1 DFQATT, CDR2 SNEGSKA (reference sequence). Trimming removed 3 bases at V and 0 bases at J, with 5 bases between. The CDR3 sequence: CSASPATNEKLFF. DNA for the CDR3: TGCAGTGCTAGTCCTGCAACTAATGAAAAACTGTTTTTT.

The chain employs TRBV19 and TRBJ1-5; D is uncertain. This CDR3 comprises 10 residues. Per the germline V gene, CDR1 is LNHDA and CDR2 is SQIVND (reference sequence). Trimming shortened V by 6 bases and J by 13 bases, and 10 bases separated the two germline ends. The DNA for the CDR3 is TGTGCCAGTAGAAGTATGAGACAGCATTTT. This gives the protein CASRSMRQHF. The complete variable domain, with remaining parts taken from reference TRBV19 and TRBJ1-5, reads DGGITQSPKYLFRKEGQNVTLSCEQNLNHDAMYWYRQDPGQGLRLIYYSQIVNDFQKGDIAEGYSVSREKKESFPLTVTSAQKNPTAFYLCASRSMRQHFGDGTRLSIL.

This chain joins TRBV7-9 and TRBJ1-1; D may be TRBD1 (5 bases). The CDR3 has 13 amino acids. Germline-derived CDR1 and CDR2 are SEHNR and FQNEAQ (reference sequence). Trimming cost V 2 bases and J 4 bases, with 8 bases left between them. CDR3 in DNA: TGTGCCAGCAGCTTAAAGGGGCCCACTGAAGCTTTCTTT. Its translation: CASSLKGPTEAFF.

In DNA, the CDR3 is TGTGCCAGCAGTGAAGCGGGGGCGGAGCCCTACGAGCAGTACTTC. Amino acid sequence: CASSEAGAEPYEQYF. V and J are TRBV2 and TRBJ2-7, with a tentative D call TRBD1 (6 bases). With 0 bases removed from V and 2 bases from J, the gap between germline ends came to 11 bases. CDR1 is SNHLY and CDR2 is FYNNEI in the germline V gene. The length of the CDR3 is 15 residues.

The chain uses TRBV7-2 and TRBJ2-5, with D hard to call. Trimming stripped 1 base from V and 2 bases from J, with 5 bases between. The CDR3 spans 13 residues. Germline assignment: CDR1 SGHTA and CDR2 FQGNSA. CDR3 region: CASSLVIQETQYF. The DNA for the CDR3 is TGTGCCAGCAGCTTAGTGATTCAAGAGACCCAGTACTTC. Full variable domain (rest looked up from reference TRBV7-2 and TRBJ2-5): GAGVSQSPSNKVTEKGKDVELRCDPISGHTALYWYRQSLGQGLEFLIYFQGNSAPDKSGLPSDRFSAERTGGSVSTLTIQRTQQEDSAVYLCASSLVIQETQYFGPGTRLLVL.

This clonotype showed up just once. Just one base apart from a much larger clone, this may be a read error. The gene calls are TRBV6-6 and TRBJ1-5, with D possibly matching TRBD1 (5 bases). The V end lost 6 bases, the J end lost 2 bases, and 17 bases lay between the germline ends. Germline-derived CDR1 and CDR2 are MNHNY and SVGAGI (reference sequence). The CDR3 extends over 16 amino acids. The CDR3 spells CASSPGHGAGNQPQHF. The CDR3, as DNA: TGTGCCAGCAGCCCCGGACATGGGGCCGGCAATCAGCCCCAGCATTTT.

V and J are TRBV10-3 and TRBJ2-1, with 7 bases lining up with TRBD2. The V gene's germline CDR1 is ENHRY and CDR2 SYGVKD. V was pared by 10 bases and J by 10 bases, with 13 bases of the junction left unmatched. CDR3 length: 13 residues. CDR3 nucleotide sequence: TGTGCCACCAAGCGAGGGCGGGAGAACGAGCAGTTCTTC. As protein: CATKRGRENEQFF.

This clonotype was observed many times. The J gene is TRBJ2-2, the V gene TRBV5-6, with D maybe TRBD2 (7 bases). V lost 4 bases, J lost 5 bases, and 18 bases lay in between. The CDR3 sequence is 16 residues long. Germline V CDR1 and CDR2: SGHDT, YYEEEE. Here the CDR3 reads CASSIYSGGYTGELFF. The CDR3 coding sequence is TGTGCCAGCAGCATATACTCGGGGGGCTATACCGGGGAGCTGTTTTTT.

At least ten counts were recorded for this clonotype. The V gene is TRBV7-9, the J gene TRBJ2-3; D not certain. This CDR3 has 12 residues. The germline V gene encodes CDR1 SEHNR and CDR2 FQNEAQ (reference sequence). The ends were cut back, 8 bases at V and 6 bases at J, with 12 bases in the middle. CDR3 sequence reads: CASGLQLDTQYF. The CDR3 nucleotides read TGTGCCAGCGGCCTTCAACTGGATACGCAGTATTTT.

V is TRBV20-1 and J is TRBJ2-6; perhaps TRBD2 as D (6 bases). The V end lost 2 bases, the J end lost 2 bases, and 7 bases lay between the germline ends. Germline loops: CDR1 DFQATT, CDR2 SNEGSKA (reference sequence). The CDR3 runs 14 residues. The CDR3 reads CSARSGAGANVLTF. The CDR3 DNA reads as TGCAGTGCTAGATCGGGGGCTGGGGCCAACGTCCTGACTTTC.

Notes on this clonotype: No conserved phenylalanine or tryptophan ends this CDR3, so it is likely a read error. The DNA is omitted, as the CDR3 cannot be located on it reliably, and the CDR3 follows TCRdb's listing. The chain combines TRBV7-9 with TRBJ1-3; the table assigns TRBD1, which was not confirmed against the DNA. CDR1 is SEHNR and CDR2 is FQNEAQ in the germline V gene (reference sequence). 21 amino acids form the CDR3, both terminal residues included. The CDR3 region is CASSLASTEKLFFGSGNTIYL.

The sample holds a few counts of this clonotype. The V and J genes are TRBV19 and TRBJ2-7; 10 bases align to TRBD1. Unmatched junction bases numbered 6, after V lost 5 bases and J lost 5 bases. The CDR3 consists of 14 residues. Germline values: CDR1 LNHDA, CDR2 SQIVND (reference sequence). This CDR3 reads CASSRGQGMNEQYF. The CDR3 DNA sequence: TGTGCCAGTAGTCGGGGACAGGGGATGAACGAGCAGTACTTC. Combining the CDR3 with reference TRBV19 and TRBJ2-7 gives the whole variable domain DGGITQSPKYLFRKEGQNVTLSCEQNLNHDAMYWYRQDPGQGLRLIYYSQIVNDFQKGDIAEGYSVSREKKESFPLTVTSAQKNPTAFYLCASSRGQGMNEQYFGPGTRLTVT.

This clonotype was observed a handful of times. V and J are TRBV3-1 and TRBJ2-2, with 8 bases fitting TRBD2. CDR1 and CDR2 (germline): LGHDT, YNNKEL (reference sequence). J gave up 0 bases and V 3 bases, and 3 bases lay outside the gene matches. The CDR3 contains 16 residues. CDR3 sequence: CASSHTGGANTGELFF. As DNA, the CDR3 is TGTGCCAGCAGCCATACGGGAGGGGCGAACACCGGGGAGCTGTTTTTT.

A word on this clonotype: Compared with germline, one end of the junction differs, possibly owing to a read error. The chain carries TRBV7-3 and TRBJ2-2; TRBD2 aligns across 7 bases. This CDR3 contains 13 residues. Germline CDR1 and CDR2: SGHTA and FQGTGA. The CDR3 protein is CASSLAGVGELVF. The CDR3 DNA follows: TGTGCCAGCAGCCTGGCGGGAGTCGGGGAGCTGGTTTTT.

This clonotype has a count of ten or more. CDR3 coding DNA: TGTGCCAGCAGTTACGGTGAAAAACTGTTTTTT. It yields the protein CASSYGEKLFF. The gene calls are TRBV6-6 and TRBJ1-4; D call uncertain. This CDR3 spans 11 amino acids. Germline V lookup: CDR1 MNHNY, CDR2 SVGAGI (reference sequence). V dropped 2 bases and J dropped 7 bases, with 2 bases sitting between them.

Points on this clonotype: Since no conserved phenylalanine or tryptophan closes the CDR3, a read error is the likely cause. The chain employs TRBV20-1 and TRBJ2-1; TRBD2 might be the D (6 bases). The germline gives CDR1 DFQATT, CDR2 SNEGSKA (reference sequence). The CDR3 spans 18 residues. The CDR3, as DNA: TGCAGTGCTAGCTCCCGAAAAGATAGTAGCGGAACCTACAATGAACAGTTCCTC. Translation gives CSASSRKDSSGTYNEQFL.

This clonotype was detected ten times or more. V is TRBV12-3 or TRBV12-4 and J is TRBJ2-4; D gene unclear. The V gene lost 1 base and the J gene lost 5 bases, with 9 bases spanning the gap. The CDR3 contains 14 residues. The CDR3: CASSLGPVQNIQYF. The DNA of the CDR3 is TGTGCCAGCAGTTTAGGGCCGGTCCAAAACATTCAGTACTTC.

This clonotype was detected a few times. V usage is TRBV9 and J usage is TRBJ1-2, with 9 positions matching TRBD1. Germline V lookup: CDR1 SGDLS, CDR2 YYNGEE. V shed 7 bases and J 8 bases; nucleotides not matched to a gene: 24. CDR3 length: 18 amino acids. DNA for the CDR3: TGTGCCAGCTCACCACTTATTACGGGCGTCGGACAGGGGTTCGGCTACACCTTC. Translating gives CASSPLITGVGQGFGYTF.

This chain links TRBV12-3 or TRBV12-4 with TRBJ1-2; 9 nucleotides align to TRBD1. V shed 6 bases and J 2 bases; nucleotides not matched to a gene: 4. CDR3 size: 14 residues. CDR3 amino acids: CASSDGQGNYGYTF. CDR3 nucleotide sequence: TGTGCCAGCAGCGATGGACAGGGGAACTATGGCTACACCTTC.

This clonotype was seen ten or more times. This chain connects TRBV3-1 to TRBJ2-7; perhaps TRBD1 as D (5 bases). The ends were cut back, 3 bases at V and 5 bases at J, with 11 bases in the middle. The CDR3 loop spans 13 amino acids. Germline CDR1 reads LGHDT; CDR2 reads YNNKEL (reference sequence). The CDR3 coding sequence is TGTGCCAGCAGCCAGCAGGGCCTAGACGAGCAGTACTTC. Its protein is CASSQQGLDEQYF.

In this sample, this clonotype turned up once. The rearrangement links TRBV5-1 to TRBJ1-5; D is possibly TRBD1 (6 bases). V was trimmed by 1 base and J by 0 bases, leaving 14 bases between them. The germline V gene has CDR1 SGHRS and CDR2 YFSETQ. The CDR3 consists of 17 residues. The CDR3 bases are TGCGCCAGCAGCTTGCAAGGGGGGCCTTATAGCAATCAGCCCCAGCATTTT. Its translation is CASSLQGGPYSNQPQHF. Based on the CDR3 plus reference TRBV5-1 and TRBJ1-5, the full variable domain is KAGVTQTPRYLIKTRGQQVTLSCSPISGHRSVSWYQQTPGQGLQFLFEYFSETQRNKGNFPGRFSGRQFSNSRSEMNVSTLELGDSALYLCASSLQGGPYSNQPQHFGDGTRLSIL.

This clonotype was seen ten or more times. As DNA, the CDR3 is TGTGCCAGCAGTAGAGCGGGAGGGGACACCGGGGAGCTGTTTTTT. Amino acids: CASSRAGGDTGELFF. The chain joins TRBV6-1 to TRBJ2-2, with 10 bases fitting TRBD2. The CDR3 has 15 amino acids. Germline V gene sequence: CDR1 MNHNS, CDR2 SASEGT. After removal of 5 bases from V and 3 bases from J, the junction contained 3 bases not matched to a gene.

V gene TRBV7-9 combines with J gene TRBJ2-6; possibly TRBD1 for D (6 bases). The V end lost 11 bases, the J end lost 2 bases, and 25 bases lay between the germline ends. The germline V gene has CDR1 SEHNR and CDR2 FQNEAQ (reference sequence). CDR3 length equals 18 residues. DNA of the CDR3: TGTGCCGGCGGCACTAGGGCCACAGGGAATACTGGGGCCAACGTCCTGACTTTC. Protein product: CAGGTRATGNTGANVLTF.

This clonotype is classed as medium-sized. The CDR3 nucleotides are TGTGCCAGCAGCTTAGCGCCTAGCGGGGGCGAGCAGTACGTC. It specifies CASSLAPSGGEQYV. This chain joins TRBV7-9 and TRBJ2-7; TRBD2 aligns across 10 bases. The CDR3 extends over 14 amino acids. V shed 0 bases, J shed 6 bases, and the junction held 2 bases outside the gene matches. Germline V gene lookup returns CDR1 SEHNR and CDR2 FQNEAQ (reference sequence).

This clonotype has a count of ten or more. This chain uses TRBV19 with TRBJ2-1; TRBD1 aligns across 7 bases. Trimming at V came to 5 bases and at J to 2 bases, leaving 6 bases not matched to a gene. Germline V CDR1 and CDR2: LNHDA, SQIVND (reference sequence). The CDR3 contains 15 residues. DNA for the CDR3: TGTGCCAGTAGTCCCCAGGGGGACCCCTACAATGAGCAGTTCTTC. Its protein is CASSPQGDPYNEQFF. Based on the CDR3 plus reference TRBV19 and TRBJ2-1, the full variable domain is DGGITQSPKYLFRKEGQNVTLSCEQNLNHDAMYWYRQDPGQGLRLIYYSQIVNDFQKGDIAEGYSVSREKKESFPLTVTSAQKNPTAFYLCASSPQGDPYNEQFFGPGTRLTVL.

The chain uses TRBV5-1 and TRBJ1-4; D may be TRBD1 (5 bases). CDR3 length: 14 amino acids. Germline V gene data show CDR1 as SGHRS and CDR2 as YFSETQ. Deletions cut 7 bases from V and 4 bases from J, with 14 bases between. The DNA of the CDR3 is TGCGCCAGCTCCGACGGGGGTTATAATGAAAAACTGTTTTTT. This translates into CASSDGGYNEKLFF.

This clonotype has at least ten counts. The V call is TRBV5-8, the J call TRBJ1-3; D gene unclear. The CDR3 is made up of 13 amino acids. The V gene lost 4 bases and the J gene lost 2 bases, with 7 bases spanning the gap. Germline V gene sequence: CDR1 SGHTS, CDR2 YDEGEE. This CDR3 reads CASSRVTGNTIYF. The DNA of the CDR3 is TGTGCCAGCAGCAGGGTTACTGGAAACACCATATATTTT.